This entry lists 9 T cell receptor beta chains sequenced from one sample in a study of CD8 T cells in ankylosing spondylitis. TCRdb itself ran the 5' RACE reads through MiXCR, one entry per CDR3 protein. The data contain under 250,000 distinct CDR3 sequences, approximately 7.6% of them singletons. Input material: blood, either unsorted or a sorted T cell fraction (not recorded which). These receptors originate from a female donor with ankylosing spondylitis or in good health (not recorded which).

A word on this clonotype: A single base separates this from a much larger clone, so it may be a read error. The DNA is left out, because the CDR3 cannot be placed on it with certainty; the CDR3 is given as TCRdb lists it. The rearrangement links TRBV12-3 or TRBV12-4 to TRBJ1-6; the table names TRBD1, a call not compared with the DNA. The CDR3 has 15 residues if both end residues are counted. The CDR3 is CASSSSDRSASPLHF.

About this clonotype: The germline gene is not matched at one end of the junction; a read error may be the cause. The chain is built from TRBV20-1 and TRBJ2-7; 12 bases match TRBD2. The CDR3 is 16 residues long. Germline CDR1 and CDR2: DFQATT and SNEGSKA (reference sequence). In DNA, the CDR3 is TGCTGTGCTAGATCCCTGACTAGCGGGAGCTCCTACGAGCAGTACTTC. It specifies CCARSLTSGSSYEQYF.

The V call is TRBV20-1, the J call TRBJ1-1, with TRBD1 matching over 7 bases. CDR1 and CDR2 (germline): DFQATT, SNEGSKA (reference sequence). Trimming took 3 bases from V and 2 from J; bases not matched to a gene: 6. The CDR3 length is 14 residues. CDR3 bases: TGCAGTGCTAGCGGGGGGACAGCCAACACTGAAGCTTTCTTT. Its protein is CSASGGTANTEAFF.

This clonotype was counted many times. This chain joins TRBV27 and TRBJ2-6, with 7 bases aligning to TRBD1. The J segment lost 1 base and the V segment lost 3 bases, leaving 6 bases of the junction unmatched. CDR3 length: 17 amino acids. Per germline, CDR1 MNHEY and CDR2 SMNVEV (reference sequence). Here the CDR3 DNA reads TGTGCCAGCAGTTTTGGCACAGGGGTTTCTGGGGCCAACGTCCTGACTTTC. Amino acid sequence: CASSFGTGVSGANVLTF.

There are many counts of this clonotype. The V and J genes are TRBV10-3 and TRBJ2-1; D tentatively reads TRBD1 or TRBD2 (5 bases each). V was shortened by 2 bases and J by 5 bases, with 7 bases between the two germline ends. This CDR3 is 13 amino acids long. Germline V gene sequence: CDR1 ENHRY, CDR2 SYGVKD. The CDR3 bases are TGTGCCATCAGTGAGAGAGGGGACAATGAGCAGTTCTTC. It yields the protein CAISERGDNEQFF.

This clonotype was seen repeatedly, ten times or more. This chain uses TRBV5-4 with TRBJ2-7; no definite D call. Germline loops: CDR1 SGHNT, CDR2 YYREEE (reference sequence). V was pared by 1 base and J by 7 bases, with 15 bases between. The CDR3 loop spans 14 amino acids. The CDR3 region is CASSLTVRSGEQYF. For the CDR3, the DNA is TGTGCCAGCAGCTTGACAGTCAGATCGGGTGAGCAGTACTTC.

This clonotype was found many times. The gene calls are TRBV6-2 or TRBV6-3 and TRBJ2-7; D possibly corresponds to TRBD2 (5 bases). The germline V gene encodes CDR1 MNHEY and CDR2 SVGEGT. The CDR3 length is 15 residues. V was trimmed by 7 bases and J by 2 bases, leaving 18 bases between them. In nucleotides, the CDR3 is TGTGCCAGCACCCAGCCCCCAGCGGAGACCTACGAGCAGTACTTC. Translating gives CASTQPPAETYEQYF.

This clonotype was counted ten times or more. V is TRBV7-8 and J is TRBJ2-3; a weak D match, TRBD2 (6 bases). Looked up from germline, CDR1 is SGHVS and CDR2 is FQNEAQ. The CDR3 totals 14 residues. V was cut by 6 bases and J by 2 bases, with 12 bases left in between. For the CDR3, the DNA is TGTGCCAGCAGTCGGGACTTCAACACAGATACGCAGTATTTT. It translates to CASSRDFNTDTQYF.

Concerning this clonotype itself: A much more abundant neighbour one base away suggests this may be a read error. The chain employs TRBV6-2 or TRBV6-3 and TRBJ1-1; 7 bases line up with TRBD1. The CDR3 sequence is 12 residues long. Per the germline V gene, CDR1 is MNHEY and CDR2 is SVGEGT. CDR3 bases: TGTACCAGCTCCAGGGGGAGGCCTGAAGCTTTCTTT. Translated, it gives CTSSRGRPEAFF.